This is a list of T cell receptor beta chains from one sample in a study of response to subunit inactivated influenza vaccine. TCRdb analysed the RT-PCR reads with MiXCR anew, one entry per CDR3 protein. The profile shows some 200,000 distinct CDR3 sequences, 10% to 15% of them singletons. This sample was also put to use in a study of T cells expressing NK-cell markers.

The sample in question was CD8+ T cells sorted from PBMCs, obtained less than 13 days after vaccination. The receptors derive from a man aged 50-60 years who received an inactivated influenza vaccine. The CDR3 runs from the conserved cysteine through the conserved F or W. The order of the fields is V gene, D gene, J gene, clone size, CDR3 DNA, CDR3 protein. The D gene is left open where the match is weak. Only some rows state a clone size, as once, few, many or a class for expanded clones.

v_call: TRBV5-1
d_call: TRBD2
j_call: TRBJ2-3
clone_size: few
cdr3_nt: TGCGCCAGCAGCCCCGGACTAGCGGAAACTACAGATACGCAGTATTTT
cdr3_aa: CASSPGLAETTDTQYF

v_call: TRBV28
d_call: TRBD1
j_call: TRBJ2-5
clone_size: NA
cdr3_nt: TGTGCCAGCAGTTTATGGGTAGGGGGCGAGCCAGAGACCCAGTACTTC
cdr3_aa: CASSLWVGGEPETQYF

v_call: TRBV7-8
d_call: NA
j_call: TRBJ1-3
clone_size: NA
cdr3_nt: TGTGCCAGCAGTCAGAAGGCTGGAAACACCATATATTTT
cdr3_aa: CASSQKAGNTIYF

v_call: TRBV20-1
d_call: NA
j_call: TRBJ2-6
clone_size: NA
cdr3_nt: TGCAGTGCCCCTCCTGGGGGGTCTGGGGCCAACGTCCTGACTTTC
cdr3_aa: CSAPPGGSGANVLTF

v_call: TRBV15
d_call: NA
j_call: TRBJ1-5
clone_size: few
cdr3_nt: TGTGCCACCAGCAGCCAGGGCAATAGCAATCAGCCCCAGCATTTT
cdr3_aa: CATSSQGNSNQPQHF

v_call: TRBV12-3/TRBV12-4
d_call: NA
j_call: TRBJ2-1
clone_size: NA
cdr3_nt: TGTGCCAGCAGTTTAGTTACTCTGGACAATGAGCAGTTCTTC
cdr3_aa: CASSLVTLDNEQFF

v_call: TRBV4-2
d_call: NA
j_call: TRBJ2-7
clone_size: few
cdr3_nt: TGTGCCAGCAGCCAAGATGTGGGAGTAGGGTCCTACGAGCAGTACTTC
cdr3_aa: CASSQDVGVGSYEQYF

v_call: TRBV28
d_call: TRBD2
j_call: TRBJ2-7
clone_size: few
cdr3_nt: TGTGCCAGCAGTGCCAGCGGGGGGCCGACCTACGAGCAGTACTTC
cdr3_aa: CASSASGGPTYEQYF

v_call: TRBV2
d_call: NA
j_call: TRBJ2-7
clone_size: many
cdr3_nt: TGTGCCAGCAGTGAAGACAGTAACTACGAGCAGTACTTC
cdr3_aa: CASSEDSNYEQYF

v_call: TRBV7-9
d_call: NA
j_call: TRBJ2-7
clone_size: few
cdr3_nt: TGTGCCAGCAGCTCCCCTGGGGAGCAGTACTTC
cdr3_aa: CASSSPGEQYF

v_call: TRBV12-3/TRBV12-4
d_call: TRBD1
j_call: TRBJ2-1
clone_size: many
cdr3_nt: TGTGCCAGCAGTCCAACAGGGGGGTCCTACAATGAGCAGTTCTTC
cdr3_aa: CASSPTGGSYNEQFF

v_call: TRBV7-7
d_call: NA
j_call: TRBJ2-5
clone_size: NA
cdr3_nt: TGTGCCAGCAGCTTAGGTGACGGTGACCAAGAGACCCAGTACTTC
cdr3_aa: CASSLGDGDQETQYF

v_call: TRBV4-2
d_call: NA
j_call: TRBJ1-5
clone_size: few
cdr3_nt: TGTGCCAGCAGCCATACAGGGTCGGGCAATCAGCCCCAGCATTTT
cdr3_aa: CASSHTGSGNQPQHF

v_call: TRBV5-6
d_call: NA
j_call: TRBJ2-7
clone_size: many
cdr3_nt: TGTGCCAGCAGCTTCGGGACAACGTACGAGCAGTACTTC
cdr3_aa: CASSFGTTYEQYF

v_call: TRBV28
d_call: TRBD1
j_call: TRBJ2-7
clone_size: NA
cdr3_nt: TGTGCCAGCAGCGGGACAGGGAGGTCCTACGAGCAGTACTTC
cdr3_aa: CASSGTGRSYEQYF

v_call: TRBV29-1
d_call: NA
j_call: TRBJ1-1
clone_size: NA
cdr3_nt: TGCAGCGTCGAAGGGCTCGACCACCCCATGAACACTGAAGCTTTCTTT
cdr3_aa: CSVEGLDHPMNTEAFF

v_call: TRBV7-6
d_call: TRBD1
j_call: TRBJ2-3
clone_size: few
cdr3_nt: TGTGCCAGCAGCTCACAGGGGTATTACACAGATACGCAGTATTTT
cdr3_aa: CASSSQGYYTDTQYF

v_call: TRBV20-1
d_call: NA
j_call: TRBJ2-1
clone_size: few
cdr3_nt: TGCAGTGCTAGGCTTAGGGAACGGTCCTACAATGAGCAGTTCTTC
cdr3_aa: CSARLRERSYNEQFF

v_call: TRBV7-6
d_call: TRBD1
j_call: TRBJ1-4
clone_size: many
cdr3_nt: TGTGCCAGCGGCGAGGACAGGGGTGAAAAACTGTTTTTT
cdr3_aa: CASGEDRGEKLFF

v_call: TRBV6-5
d_call: NA
j_call: TRBJ2-7
clone_size: NA
cdr3_nt: TGTGCCAGCAGTTACTCTGCCAGAACCTACGAGCAGTACTTC
cdr3_aa: CASSYSARTYEQYF

v_call: TRBV5-4
d_call: NA
j_call: TRBJ1-2
clone_size: few
cdr3_nt: TGTGCCAGCCAGGCCGGCAACTATGGCTACACCTTC
cdr3_aa: CASQAGNYGYTF

v_call: TRBV11-1
d_call: NA
j_call: TRBJ2-7
clone_size: many
cdr3_nt: TGTGCCAGCAGCCGTGACAGCTACGAGCAGTACTTC
cdr3_aa: CASSRDSYEQYF

v_call: TRBV6-2/TRBV6-3
d_call: NA
j_call: TRBJ2-7
clone_size: NA
cdr3_nt: TGTGCCAGCGGACGGGACCTCAGCTCCTACGAGCAGTACTTC
cdr3_aa: CASGRDLSSYEQYF

v_call: TRBV12-3/TRBV12-4
d_call: NA
j_call: TRBJ2-3
clone_size: NA
cdr3_nt: TGTGCCAGCAGTTTCTCTGGCCTGCTCACAGATACGCAGTATTTT
cdr3_aa: CASSFSGLLTDTQYF

v_call: TRBV4-3
d_call: NA
j_call: TRBJ2-7
clone_size: few
cdr3_nt: TGCGCCAGCAGCCCAACAGTGGATCACGAGCAGTACTTC
cdr3_aa: CASSPTVDHEQYF

v_call: TRBV7-9
d_call: NA
j_call: TRBJ2-3
clone_size: many
cdr3_nt: TGTGCCAGCAGCTCCCCCCGAGGGGCAGATACGCAGTATTTT
cdr3_aa: CASSSPRGADTQYF

v_call: TRBV6-1
d_call: TRBD1
j_call: TRBJ2-7
clone_size: NA
cdr3_nt: TGTGCCAGCAGACACATTATTCTTTTGGACAGGGTACAGTCCTACGAGCAGTACTTC
cdr3_aa: CASRHIILLDRVQSYEQYF

v_call: TRBV10-3
d_call: NA
j_call: TRBJ2-1
clone_size: few
cdr3_nt: TGTGCCATCAGTGAGTCGTGGTTAGCAAACAACAATGAGCAGTTCTTC
cdr3_aa: CAISESWLANNNEQFF

v_call: TRBV29-1
d_call: TRBD2
j_call: TRBJ2-1
clone_size: NA
cdr3_nt: TGCAGCGTTGAAGATGGAGCGGGAGCGGTCAATGAGCAGTTCTTC
cdr3_aa: CSVEDGAGAVNEQFF

v_call: TRBV20-1
d_call: NA
j_call: TRBJ1-2
clone_size: NA
cdr3_nt: TGCAGTGCTAGAGTGGATGGGGCCGGCTATGGCTACACCTTC
cdr3_aa: CSARVDGAGYGYTF

v_call: TRBV12-3/TRBV12-4
d_call: NA
j_call: TRBJ1-4
clone_size: few
cdr3_nt: TGTGCCAGCAGGCTCTCTGGCGGGACTAATGAAAAACTGTTTTTT
cdr3_aa: CASRLSGGTNEKLFF

v_call: TRBV4-2
d_call: NA
j_call: TRBJ2-1
clone_size: few
cdr3_nt: TGTGCCAGCAGCCAAGGACGGTCCGGTCTTACCAATGAGCAGTTCTTC
cdr3_aa: CASSQGRSGLTNEQFF

v_call: TRBV28
d_call: NA
j_call: TRBJ2-7
clone_size: NA
cdr3_nt: TGTGCCAGCAGTTTGGTAATTAGCTCCTACGAGCAGTACTTC
cdr3_aa: CASSLVISSYEQYF

v_call: TRBV11-2
d_call: TRBD1
j_call: TRBJ2-2
clone_size: many
cdr3_nt: TGTGCCAGCAGCTTAAGAGACAGGGGTTCGAACACCGGGGAGCTGTTTTTT
cdr3_aa: CASSLRDRGSNTGELFF

v_call: TRBV4-3
d_call: NA
j_call: TRBJ2-7
clone_size: many
cdr3_nt: TGCGCCAGCAGCCAAGATTACCCTATCTCCTACGAGCAGTACTTC
cdr3_aa: CASSQDYPISYEQYF

v_call: TRBV28
d_call: NA
j_call: TRBJ1-2
clone_size: few
cdr3_nt: TGTGCCAGCAGTCCGACAGGCTATGGCTACACCTTC
cdr3_aa: CASSPTGYGYTF

v_call: TRBV20-1
d_call: NA
j_call: TRBJ2-2
clone_size: few
cdr3_nt: TGCAGTGCTAGAGCCTCGAACACCGGGGAGCTGTTTTTT
cdr3_aa: CSARASNTGELFF

v_call: TRBV2
d_call: TRBD2
j_call: TRBJ2-1
clone_size: NA
cdr3_nt: TGTGCCAGCAGTGTAGCGGGAGGTCCCTACAATGAGCAGTTCTTC
cdr3_aa: CASSVAGGPYNEQFF

v_call: TRBV7-6
d_call: TRBD1
j_call: TRBJ1-1
clone_size: many
cdr3_nt: TGTGCCAGCAGCGGAGAAGGACAGGTTGAAGCTTTCTTT
cdr3_aa: CASSGEGQVEAFF

v_call: TRBV19
d_call: TRBD1
j_call: TRBJ2-1
clone_size: NA
cdr3_nt: TGTGCCAGTACAGAGGGGACAGATTCCTACAATGAGCAGTTCTTC
cdr3_aa: CASTEGTDSYNEQFF

v_call: TRBV7-6
d_call: TRBD1
j_call: TRBJ1-3
clone_size: few
cdr3_nt: TGTGCCAGCAGCCTCGGGACAGCCAGAAACACCATATATTTT
cdr3_aa: CASSLGTARNTIYF

v_call: TRBV20-1
d_call: TRBD2
j_call: TRBJ2-1
clone_size: few
cdr3_nt: TGCAGTGCTAGTGACGTAGCGGGAGGTTACAATGAGCAGTTCTTC
cdr3_aa: CSASDVAGGYNEQFF

v_call: TRBV7-9
d_call: NA
j_call: TRBJ2-3
clone_size: few
cdr3_nt: TGTGCCAGCAGCTTAGCGACGATGCCCGATACGCAGTATTTT
cdr3_aa: CASSLATMPDTQYF

v_call: TRBV7-2
d_call: NA
j_call: TRBJ2-1
clone_size: NA
cdr3_nt: TGTGCCAGCGCACCTGTGGGGGGTCTGGATGAGCAGTTCTTC
cdr3_aa: CASAPVGGLDEQFF

v_call: TRBV27
d_call: NA
j_call: TRBJ2-7
clone_size: NA
cdr3_nt: TGTGCCAGCAGTTTAGCCCCAACCAGCTCCTACGAGCAGTACTTC
cdr3_aa: CASSLAPTSSYEQYF

v_call: TRBV27
d_call: NA
j_call: TRBJ1-5
clone_size: NA
cdr3_nt: TGTGCCAGCAGTTTTGGGGGAAGAGGACAGCCCCAGCATTTT
cdr3_aa: CASSFGGRGQPQHF

v_call: TRBV6-1
d_call: NA
j_call: TRBJ2-5
clone_size: few
cdr3_nt: TGTGCCAGTACCAGGAGGGACAGAGAGACCCAGTACTTC
cdr3_aa: CASTRRDRETQYF

v_call: TRBV12-3/TRBV12-4
d_call: NA
j_call: TRBJ2-5
clone_size: many
cdr3_nt: TGTGCCAGCAATATGGAGGGGGGGTCGGGAGAGACCCAGTACTTC
cdr3_aa: CASNMEGGSGETQYF

v_call: TRBV28
d_call: NA
j_call: TRBJ2-7
clone_size: few
cdr3_nt: TGTGCCAGCAGTGATCGCGAGCAGTACTTC
cdr3_aa: CASSDREQYF

v_call: TRBV4-3
d_call: TRBD1
j_call: TRBJ1-4
clone_size: many
cdr3_nt: TGCGCCAGCAGCCCAGCAATCCCGGGACAGGGGGGTGAAAAACTGTTTTTT
cdr3_aa: CASSPAIPGQGGEKLFF

v_call: TRBV19
d_call: NA
j_call: TRBJ2-7
clone_size: NA
cdr3_nt: TGTGCCAGTAGTATTACTAACAGAAATTACGAGCAGTACTTC
cdr3_aa: CASSITNRNYEQYF

v_call: TRBV3-1
d_call: TRBD1
j_call: TRBJ1-2
clone_size: few
cdr3_nt: TGTGCCAGCAGCCGAGCCGGGACAGGGGATGGCTACACCTTC
cdr3_aa: CASSRAGTGDGYTF

v_call: TRBV7-9
d_call: TRBD1
j_call: TRBJ2-7
clone_size: NA
cdr3_nt: TGTGCCAGCAGCTCACCGGGACAGGGGAGAGTAACCTACGAGCAGTACTTC
cdr3_aa: CASSSPGQGRVTYEQYF

v_call: TRBV19
d_call: TRBD1
j_call: TRBJ1-5
clone_size: few
cdr3_nt: TGTGCCAGTACGCCGGGGACAGGGGGCGGACAGCCCCAGCATTTT
cdr3_aa: CASTPGTGGGQPQHF